The sequence of this T cell receptor (beta chain) was determined in a study of molecular identifiers for immune sequencing clone quantification. For this clonotype: The target antigen is unknown.

With RNA at 10%, 30% or 50%, naive CD8 libraries came from about 20,000 to 1,000,000 sorted cells. The authors gated naive CD8 T cells as CD8+CD4-CCR7+CD45RA+ for sorting. Findings and limits, study-wide: Clones exceeding 20 RNA copies carried over 97% of effector molecules but under 1% of naive-cell molecules.

Methods described previously were used for bulk TCR libraries, and listed TCR primers were applied. TCRdb reanalysed the PCR reads using MiXCR and keeps one entry per CDR3 protein. The sample carries around 320,000 distinct CDR3 sequences, 24% recorded once. The receptor's source is a human donor in good health. Some libraries in this study had Jurkat cell RNA spiked in. What was sequenced was naive CD8+ T cells from blood, with Jurkat cell RNA spiked in. Stated subset: FACS-sorted CD8+CD4-CCR7+CD45RA+ naive T cells.

This chain's CDR3 is CASSEQERGNEKLFF. CDR3 bases: TGTGCCAGCAGTGAACAGGAAAGGGGTAATGAAAAACTGTTTTTT. The chain employs TRBV6-1 and TRBJ1-4; maybe TRBD1 (5 bases). Trimming took 2 bases from V and 4 from J, leaving 11 bases between them. CDR3 length equals 15 residues. From germline, CDR1 is MNHNS and CDR2 SASEGT.